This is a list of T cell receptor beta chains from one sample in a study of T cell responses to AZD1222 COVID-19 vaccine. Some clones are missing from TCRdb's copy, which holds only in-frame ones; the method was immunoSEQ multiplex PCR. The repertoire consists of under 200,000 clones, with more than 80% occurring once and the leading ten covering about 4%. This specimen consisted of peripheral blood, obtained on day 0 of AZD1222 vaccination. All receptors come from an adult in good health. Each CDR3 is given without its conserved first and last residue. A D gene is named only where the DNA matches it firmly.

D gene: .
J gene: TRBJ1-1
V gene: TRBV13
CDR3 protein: ASSLDPNTEAF

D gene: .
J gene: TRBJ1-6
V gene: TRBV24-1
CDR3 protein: ATPRGLTFYNSPLH

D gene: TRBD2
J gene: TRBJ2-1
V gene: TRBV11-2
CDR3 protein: ASSSGLALSSYNEQF

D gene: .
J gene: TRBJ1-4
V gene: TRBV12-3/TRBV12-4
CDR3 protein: ASSFGGFEKLF

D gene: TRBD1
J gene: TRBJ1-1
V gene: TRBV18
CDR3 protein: ASSPPDRATEAF

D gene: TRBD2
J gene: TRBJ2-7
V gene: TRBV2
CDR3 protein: ASSEGIGGRSSYEQY

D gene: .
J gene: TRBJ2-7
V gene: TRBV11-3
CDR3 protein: ASSHTGGSGEQY

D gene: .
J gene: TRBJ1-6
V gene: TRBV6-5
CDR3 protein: ASSYDSSSYNSPLH

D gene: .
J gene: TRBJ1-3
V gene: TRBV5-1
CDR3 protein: ASSPQYTRPRSSSGNTIY

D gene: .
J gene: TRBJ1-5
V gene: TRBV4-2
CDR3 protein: ASSQDPASQNQPQH

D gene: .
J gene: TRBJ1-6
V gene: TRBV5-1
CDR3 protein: ASSLADNSPLH

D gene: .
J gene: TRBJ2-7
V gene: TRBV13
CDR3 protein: ASSLVDSPNEQY

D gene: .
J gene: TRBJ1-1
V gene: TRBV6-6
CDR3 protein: ASTWTQEGEAF

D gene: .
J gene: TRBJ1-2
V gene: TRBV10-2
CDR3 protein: ASSDTNSYGYT

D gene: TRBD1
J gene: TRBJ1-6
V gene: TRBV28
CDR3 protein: ASSRLGQQSYNSPLH

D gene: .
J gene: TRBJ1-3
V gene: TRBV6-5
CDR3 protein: ASGGRFRNTIY

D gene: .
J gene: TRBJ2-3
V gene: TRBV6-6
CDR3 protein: ASSSTGPPDTQY

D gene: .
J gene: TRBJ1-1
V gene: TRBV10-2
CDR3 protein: ASRQGNTEAF

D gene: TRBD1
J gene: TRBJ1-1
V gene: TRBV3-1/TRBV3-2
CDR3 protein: ASSQGGQGTTEAF

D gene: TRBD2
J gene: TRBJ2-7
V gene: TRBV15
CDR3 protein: ATSRELGGAYEQY

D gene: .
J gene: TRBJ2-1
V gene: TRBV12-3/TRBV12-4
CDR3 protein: ASSLGLGEF

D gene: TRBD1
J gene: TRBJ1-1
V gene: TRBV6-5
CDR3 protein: ASIPQGENTEAF

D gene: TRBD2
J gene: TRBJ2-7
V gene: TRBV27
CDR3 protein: ASSPLGREPYEQY

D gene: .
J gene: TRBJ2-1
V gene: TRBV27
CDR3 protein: ASSLEAYNEQF

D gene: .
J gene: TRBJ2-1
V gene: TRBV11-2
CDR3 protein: ASSFSLRPNNEQF

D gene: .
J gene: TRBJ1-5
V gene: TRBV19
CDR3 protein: ATFQWGRSQH

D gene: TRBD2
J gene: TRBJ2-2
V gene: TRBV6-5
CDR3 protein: ASSWEGYGELF

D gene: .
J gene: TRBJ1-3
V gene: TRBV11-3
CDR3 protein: ASSTGPYSGNTIY

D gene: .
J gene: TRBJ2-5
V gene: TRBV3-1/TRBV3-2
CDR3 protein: ASSQGIQETQY

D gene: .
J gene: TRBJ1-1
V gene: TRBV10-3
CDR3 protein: ANQEAKATEAF

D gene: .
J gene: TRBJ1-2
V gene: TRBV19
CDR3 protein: ASSIAYTQYGYT

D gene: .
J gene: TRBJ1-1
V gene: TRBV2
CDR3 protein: ANFDFSAEAF

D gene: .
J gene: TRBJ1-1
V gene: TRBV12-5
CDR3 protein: ASGLVITGEAF

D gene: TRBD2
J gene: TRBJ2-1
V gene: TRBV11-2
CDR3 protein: ASSQGLAGGDEQF

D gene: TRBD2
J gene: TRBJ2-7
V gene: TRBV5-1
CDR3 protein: ASSLMTSGLYEQY

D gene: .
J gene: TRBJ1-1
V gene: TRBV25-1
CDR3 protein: ASTPGPPAGTEAF

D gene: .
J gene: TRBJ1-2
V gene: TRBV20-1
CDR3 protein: SASQNFYGYT

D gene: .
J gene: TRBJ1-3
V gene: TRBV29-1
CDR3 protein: SGGDSGNTIY

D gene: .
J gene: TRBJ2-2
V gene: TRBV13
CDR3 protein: ASSPRRQEKVAGELF

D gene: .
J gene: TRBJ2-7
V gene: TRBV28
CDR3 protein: ASSPADEGGYEQY

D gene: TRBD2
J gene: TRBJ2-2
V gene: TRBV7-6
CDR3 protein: ASSSGLAGGRTGELF

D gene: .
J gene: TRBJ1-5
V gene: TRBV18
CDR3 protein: ASSAGTAVQPQH